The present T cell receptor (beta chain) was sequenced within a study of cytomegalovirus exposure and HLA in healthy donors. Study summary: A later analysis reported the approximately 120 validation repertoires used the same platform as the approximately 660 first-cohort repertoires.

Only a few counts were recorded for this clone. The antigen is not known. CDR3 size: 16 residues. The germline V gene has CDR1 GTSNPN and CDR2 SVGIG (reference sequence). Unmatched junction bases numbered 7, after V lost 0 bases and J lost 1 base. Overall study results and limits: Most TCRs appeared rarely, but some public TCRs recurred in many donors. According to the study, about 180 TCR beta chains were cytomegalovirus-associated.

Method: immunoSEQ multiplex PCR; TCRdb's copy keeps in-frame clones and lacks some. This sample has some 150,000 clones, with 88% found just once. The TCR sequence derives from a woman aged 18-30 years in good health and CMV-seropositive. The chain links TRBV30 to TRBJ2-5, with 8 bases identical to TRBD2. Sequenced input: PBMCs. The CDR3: CAWSVGLAGSQETQYF. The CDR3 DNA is TGTGCCTGGAGTGTCGGGCTAGCGGGCTCCCAAGAGACCCAGTACTTC.